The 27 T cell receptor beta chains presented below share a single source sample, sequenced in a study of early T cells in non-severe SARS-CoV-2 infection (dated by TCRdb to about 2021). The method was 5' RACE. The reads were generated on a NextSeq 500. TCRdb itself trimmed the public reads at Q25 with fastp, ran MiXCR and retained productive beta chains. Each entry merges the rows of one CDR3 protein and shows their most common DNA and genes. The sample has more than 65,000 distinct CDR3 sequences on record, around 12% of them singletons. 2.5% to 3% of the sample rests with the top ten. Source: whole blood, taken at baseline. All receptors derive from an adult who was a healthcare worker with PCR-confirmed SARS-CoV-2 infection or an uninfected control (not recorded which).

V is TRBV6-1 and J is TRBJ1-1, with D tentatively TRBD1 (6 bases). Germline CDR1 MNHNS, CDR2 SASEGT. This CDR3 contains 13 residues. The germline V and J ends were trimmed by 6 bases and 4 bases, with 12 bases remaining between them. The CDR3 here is CASSAGASTEAFF. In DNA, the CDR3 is TGTGCCAGCAGCGCGGGGGCGAGCACTGAAGCTTTCTTT.

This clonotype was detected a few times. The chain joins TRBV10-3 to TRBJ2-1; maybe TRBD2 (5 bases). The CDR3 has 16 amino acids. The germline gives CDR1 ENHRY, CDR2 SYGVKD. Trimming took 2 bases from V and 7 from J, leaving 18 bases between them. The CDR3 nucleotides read TGTGCCATCAGTGAGGAAAGTCTAGCCCCAACAAATGAGCAGTTCTTC. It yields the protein CAISEESLAPTNEQFF.

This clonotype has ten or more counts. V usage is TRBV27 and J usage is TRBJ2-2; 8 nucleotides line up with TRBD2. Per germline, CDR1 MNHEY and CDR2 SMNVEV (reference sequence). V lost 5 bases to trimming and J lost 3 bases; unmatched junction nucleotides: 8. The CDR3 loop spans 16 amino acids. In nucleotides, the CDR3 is TGTGCCAGCAGTCTTTACCGGGGGGGCTACACCGGGGAGCTGTTTTTT. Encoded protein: CASSLYRGGYTGELFF.

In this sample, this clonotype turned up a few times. This CDR3 is CASKGSAQETQYF. CDR3 coding DNA: TGTGCCAGCAAAGGGTCAGCCCAAGAGACCCAGTACTTC. The rearrangement joins TRBV5-4 to TRBJ2-5; D is uncertain. Germline lookup yields CDR1 SGHNT and CDR2 YYREEE (reference sequence). The CDR3 is 13 amino acids. Trimming took 6 bases from V and 1 from J, leaving 10 bases between them.

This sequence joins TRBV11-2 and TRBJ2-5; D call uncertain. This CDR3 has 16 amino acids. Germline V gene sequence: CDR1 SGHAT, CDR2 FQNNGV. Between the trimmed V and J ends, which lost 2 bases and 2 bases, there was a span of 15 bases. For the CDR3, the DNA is TGTGCCAGCAGCTTATCTTCGAGACCCGGACAAGAGACCCAGTACTTC. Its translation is CASSLSSRPGQETQYF.

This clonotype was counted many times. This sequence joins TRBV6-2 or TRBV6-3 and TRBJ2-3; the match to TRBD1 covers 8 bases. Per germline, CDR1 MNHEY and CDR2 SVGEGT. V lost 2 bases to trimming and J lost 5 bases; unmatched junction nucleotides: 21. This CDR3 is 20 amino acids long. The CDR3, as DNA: TGTGCCAGCAGTTACCCGCGAGCCGGTCGGACAGGACAGGGAAGAGATACGCAGTATTTT. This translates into CASSYPRAGRTGQGRDTQYF.

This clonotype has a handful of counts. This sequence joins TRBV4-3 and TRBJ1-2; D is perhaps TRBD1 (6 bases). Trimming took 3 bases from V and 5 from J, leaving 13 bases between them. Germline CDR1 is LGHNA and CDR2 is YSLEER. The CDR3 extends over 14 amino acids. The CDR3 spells CASSQARGNYGYTF. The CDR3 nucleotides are TGCGCCAGCAGCCAGGCCAGGGGTAATTATGGCTACACCTTC.

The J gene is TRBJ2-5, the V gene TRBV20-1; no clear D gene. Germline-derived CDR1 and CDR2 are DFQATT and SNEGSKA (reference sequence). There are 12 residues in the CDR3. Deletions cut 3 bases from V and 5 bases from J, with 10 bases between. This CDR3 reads CSASGDLETQYF. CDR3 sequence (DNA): TGCAGTGCTAGTGGGGATTTGGAGACCCAGTACTTC.

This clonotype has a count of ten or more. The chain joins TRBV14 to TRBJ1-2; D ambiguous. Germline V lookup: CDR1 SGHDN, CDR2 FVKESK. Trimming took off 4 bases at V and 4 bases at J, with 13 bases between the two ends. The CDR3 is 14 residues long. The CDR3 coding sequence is TGTGCCAGCAGCCCGGAACCGGGGATCTATGGCTACACCTTC. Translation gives CASSPEPGIYGYTF.

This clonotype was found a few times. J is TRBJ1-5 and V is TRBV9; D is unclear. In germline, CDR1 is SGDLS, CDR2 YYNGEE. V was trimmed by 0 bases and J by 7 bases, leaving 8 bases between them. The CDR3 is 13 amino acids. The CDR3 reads CASSVGGVQPQHF. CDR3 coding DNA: TGTGCCAGCAGCGTAGGTGGGGTACAGCCCCAGCATTTT.

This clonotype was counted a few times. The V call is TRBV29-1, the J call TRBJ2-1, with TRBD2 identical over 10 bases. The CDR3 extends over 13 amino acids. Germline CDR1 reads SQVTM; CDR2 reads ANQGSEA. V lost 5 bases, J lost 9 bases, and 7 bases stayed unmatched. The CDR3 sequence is CSVLKVAGGEQFF. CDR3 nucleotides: TGCAGCGTTCTCAAGGTAGCGGGGGGTGAGCAGTTCTTC.

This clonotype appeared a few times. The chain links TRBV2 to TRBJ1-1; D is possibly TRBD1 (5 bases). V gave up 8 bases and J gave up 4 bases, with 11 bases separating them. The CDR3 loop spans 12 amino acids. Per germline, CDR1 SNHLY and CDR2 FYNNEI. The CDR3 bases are TGTGCCAGCGGATCCGGGGGCACTGAAGCTTTCTTT. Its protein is CASGSGGTEAFF. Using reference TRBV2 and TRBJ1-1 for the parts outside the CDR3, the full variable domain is EPEVTQTPSHQVTQMGQEVILRCVPISNHLYFYWYRQILGQKVEFLVSFYNNEISEKSEIFDDQFSVERPDGSNFTLKIRSTKLEDSAMYFCASGSGGTEAFFGQGTRLTVV.

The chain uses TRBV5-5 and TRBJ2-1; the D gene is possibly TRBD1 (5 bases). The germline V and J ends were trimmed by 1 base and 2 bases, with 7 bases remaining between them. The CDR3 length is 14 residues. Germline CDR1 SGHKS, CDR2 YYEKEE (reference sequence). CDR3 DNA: TGTGCCAGCAGCTTGCAAGGGGCCTACAATGAGCAGTTCTTC. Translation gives CASSLQGAYNEQFF.

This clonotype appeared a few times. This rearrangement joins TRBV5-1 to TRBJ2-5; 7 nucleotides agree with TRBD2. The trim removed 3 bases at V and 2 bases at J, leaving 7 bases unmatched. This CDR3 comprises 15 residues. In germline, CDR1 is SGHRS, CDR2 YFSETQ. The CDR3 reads CASSWGRAAQETQYF. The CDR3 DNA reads TGCGCCAGCAGCTGGGGGAGGGCCGCACAAGAGACCCAGTACTTC.

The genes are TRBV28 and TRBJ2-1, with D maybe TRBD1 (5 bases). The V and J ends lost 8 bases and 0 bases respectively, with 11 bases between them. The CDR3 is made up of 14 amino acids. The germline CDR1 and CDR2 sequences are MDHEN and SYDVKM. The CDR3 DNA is TGTGCCAGCGCCGGCGACAGCTCCTACAATGAGCAGTTCTTC. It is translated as CASAGDSSYNEQFF.

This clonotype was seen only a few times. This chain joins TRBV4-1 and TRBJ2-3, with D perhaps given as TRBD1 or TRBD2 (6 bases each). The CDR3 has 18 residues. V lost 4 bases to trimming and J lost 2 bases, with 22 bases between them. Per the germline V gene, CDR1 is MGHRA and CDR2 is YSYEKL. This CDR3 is CASSLGGGAESPTDTQYF. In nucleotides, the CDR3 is TGCGCCAGCAGCCTGGGGGGCGGGGCCGAGTCCCCCACAGATACGCAGTATTTT.

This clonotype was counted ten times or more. CDR3 DNA sequence: TGTGCCAGCAGTGCGGAACAGGGCGGCACCGGGGAGCTGTTTTTT. Amino acids: CASSAEQGGTGELFF. This chain connects TRBV2 to TRBJ2-2; a possible D gene is TRBD1 (6 bases). The germline V gene encodes CDR1 SNHLY and CDR2 FYNNEI. The CDR3 totals 15 residues. The ends were cut back, 4 bases at V and 4 bases at J, with 13 bases in the middle.

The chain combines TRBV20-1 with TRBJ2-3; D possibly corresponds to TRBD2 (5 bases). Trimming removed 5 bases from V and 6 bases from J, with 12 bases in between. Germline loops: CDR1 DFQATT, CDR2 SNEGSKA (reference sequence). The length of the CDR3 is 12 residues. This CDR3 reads CSAAPRRDTQYF. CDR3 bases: TGCAGTGCTGCCCCCCGGAGGGATACGCAGTATTTT.

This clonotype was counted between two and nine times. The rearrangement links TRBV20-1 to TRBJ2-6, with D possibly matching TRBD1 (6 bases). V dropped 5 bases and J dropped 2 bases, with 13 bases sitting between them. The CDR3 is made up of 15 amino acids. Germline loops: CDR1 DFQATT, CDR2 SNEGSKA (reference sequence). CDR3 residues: CSAVDRRPGANVLTF. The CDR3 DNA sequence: TGCAGTGCTGTAGACAGGAGACCTGGGGCCAACGTCCTGACTTTC.

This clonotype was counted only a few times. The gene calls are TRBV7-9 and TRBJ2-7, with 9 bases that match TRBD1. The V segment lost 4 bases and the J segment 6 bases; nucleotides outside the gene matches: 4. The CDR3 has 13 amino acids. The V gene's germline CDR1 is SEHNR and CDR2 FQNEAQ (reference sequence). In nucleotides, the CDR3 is TGTGCCAGCAGCTCCGGGACAGGGTCCGAGCAGTACTTC. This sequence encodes CASSSGTGSEQYF.

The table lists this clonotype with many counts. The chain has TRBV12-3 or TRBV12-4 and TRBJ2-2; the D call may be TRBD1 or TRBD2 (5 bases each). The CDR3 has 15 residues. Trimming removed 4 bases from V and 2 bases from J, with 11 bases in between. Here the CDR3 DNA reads TGTGCCAGCAGTTCGAGAGGGGCCAACACCGGGGAGCTGTTTTTT. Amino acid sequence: CASSSRGANTGELFF.

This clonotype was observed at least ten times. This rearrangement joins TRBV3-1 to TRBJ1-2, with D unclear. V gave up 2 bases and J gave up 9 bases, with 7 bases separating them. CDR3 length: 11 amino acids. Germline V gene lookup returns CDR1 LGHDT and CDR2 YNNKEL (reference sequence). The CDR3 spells CASSQRGSYTF. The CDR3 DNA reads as TGTGCCAGCAGCCAACGGGGAAGCTACACCTTC.

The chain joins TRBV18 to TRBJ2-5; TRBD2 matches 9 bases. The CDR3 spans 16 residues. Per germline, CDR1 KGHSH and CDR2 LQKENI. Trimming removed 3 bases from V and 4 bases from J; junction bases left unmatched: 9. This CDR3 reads CASSPSSRGGRETQYF. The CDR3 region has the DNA TGTGCCAGCTCACCCTCCTCGCGGGGGGGCCGAGAGACCCAGTACTTC.

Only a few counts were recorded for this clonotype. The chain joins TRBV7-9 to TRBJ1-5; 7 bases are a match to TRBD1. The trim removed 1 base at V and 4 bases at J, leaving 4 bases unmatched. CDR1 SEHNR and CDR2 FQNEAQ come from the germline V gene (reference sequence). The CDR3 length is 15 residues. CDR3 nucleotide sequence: TGTGCCAGCAGCTTAGGGGGACAGCTTAATCAGCCCCAGCATTTT. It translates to CASSLGGQLNQPQHF.

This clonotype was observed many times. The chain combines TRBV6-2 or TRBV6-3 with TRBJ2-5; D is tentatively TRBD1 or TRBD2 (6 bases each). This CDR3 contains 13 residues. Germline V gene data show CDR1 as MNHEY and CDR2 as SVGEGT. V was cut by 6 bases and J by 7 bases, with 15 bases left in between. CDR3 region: CASRQGGLGTQYF. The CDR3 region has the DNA TGTGCCAGCAGACAAGGGGGGCTCGGGACCCAGTACTTC.

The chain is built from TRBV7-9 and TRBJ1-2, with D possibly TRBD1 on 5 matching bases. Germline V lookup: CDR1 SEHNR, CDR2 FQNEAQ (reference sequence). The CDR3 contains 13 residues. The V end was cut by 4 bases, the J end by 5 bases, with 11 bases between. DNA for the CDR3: TGTGCCAGCAGCTCCCGGGACGGATATGGCTACACCTTC. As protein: CASSSRDGYGYTF. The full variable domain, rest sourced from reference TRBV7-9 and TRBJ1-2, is DTGVSQNPRHKITKRGQNVTFRCDPISEHNRLYWYRQTLGQGPEFLTYFQNEAQLEKSRLLSDRFSAERPKGSFSTLEIQRTEQGDSAMYLCASSSRDGYGYTFGSGTRLTVV.

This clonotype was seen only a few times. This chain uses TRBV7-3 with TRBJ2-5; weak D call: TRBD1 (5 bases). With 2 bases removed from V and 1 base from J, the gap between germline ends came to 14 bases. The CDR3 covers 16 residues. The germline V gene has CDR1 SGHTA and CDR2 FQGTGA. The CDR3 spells CASSLGPAGAQETQYF. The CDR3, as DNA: TGTGCCAGCAGCTTAGGGCCTGCTGGGGCCCAAGAGACCCAGTACTTC. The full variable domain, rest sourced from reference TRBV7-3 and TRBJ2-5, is GAGVSQTPSNKVTEKGKYVELRCDPISGHTALYWYRQSLGQGPEFLIYFQGTGAADDSGLPNDRFFAVRPEGSVSTLKIQRTERGDSAVYLCASSLGPAGAQETQYFGPGTRLLVL.